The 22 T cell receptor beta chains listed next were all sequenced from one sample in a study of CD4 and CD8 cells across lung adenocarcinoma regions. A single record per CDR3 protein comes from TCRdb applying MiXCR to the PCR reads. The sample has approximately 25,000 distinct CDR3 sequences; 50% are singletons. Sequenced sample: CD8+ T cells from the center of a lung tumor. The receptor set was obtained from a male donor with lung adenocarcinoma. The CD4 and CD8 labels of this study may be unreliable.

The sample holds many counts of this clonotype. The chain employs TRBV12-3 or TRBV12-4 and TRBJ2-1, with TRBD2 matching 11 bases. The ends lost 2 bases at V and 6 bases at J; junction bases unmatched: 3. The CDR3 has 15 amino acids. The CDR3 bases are TGTGCCAGCAGTTTACTACTAGCGGGAGTCAATGAGCAGTTCTTC. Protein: CASSLLLAGVNEQFF.

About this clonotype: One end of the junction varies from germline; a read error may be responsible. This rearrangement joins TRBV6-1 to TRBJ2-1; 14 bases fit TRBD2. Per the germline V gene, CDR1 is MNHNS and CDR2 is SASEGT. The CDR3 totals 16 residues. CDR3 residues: CASKTPGLAGASELFF. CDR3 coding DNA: TGTGCCAGCAAAACCCCGGGACTAGCGGGAGCGAGTGAGCTGTTTTTC.

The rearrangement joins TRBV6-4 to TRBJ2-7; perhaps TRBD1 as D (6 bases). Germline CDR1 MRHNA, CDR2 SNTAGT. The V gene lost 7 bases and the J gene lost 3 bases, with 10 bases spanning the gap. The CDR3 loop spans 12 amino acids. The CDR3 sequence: CASIRGGYEQYF. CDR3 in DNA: TGTGCCAGCATCCGAGGGGGCTACGAGCAGTACTTC.

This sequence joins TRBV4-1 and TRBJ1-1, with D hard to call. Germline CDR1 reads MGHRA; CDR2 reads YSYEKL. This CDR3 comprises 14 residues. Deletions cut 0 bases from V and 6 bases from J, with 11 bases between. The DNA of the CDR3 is TGCGCCAGCAGCCAAGACTCCGCCGAGGCTGAAGCTTTCTTT. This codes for CASSQDSAEAEAFF.

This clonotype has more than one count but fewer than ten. CDR3 protein: CASSEGPLTSGYEQYF. In DNA form, the CDR3 reads TGTGCCAGCAGTGAAGGGCCCCTGACTAGCGGCTACGAGCAGTACTTC. V and J are TRBV6-1 and TRBJ2-1; 9 nucleotides align to TRBD2. The tail of the sequence fits TRBJ2-7 better, so the J call may be wrong. The CDR3 covers 16 residues. Germline V gene data show CDR1 as MNHNS and CDR2 as SASEGT.

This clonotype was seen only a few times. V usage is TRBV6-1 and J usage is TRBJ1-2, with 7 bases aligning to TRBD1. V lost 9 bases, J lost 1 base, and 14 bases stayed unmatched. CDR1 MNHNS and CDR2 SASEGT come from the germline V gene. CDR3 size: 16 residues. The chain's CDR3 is CASSTGQTLNNYGYTF. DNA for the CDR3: TGTGCCAGTAGTACGGGACAGACTCTAAATAACTATGGCTACACCTTC.

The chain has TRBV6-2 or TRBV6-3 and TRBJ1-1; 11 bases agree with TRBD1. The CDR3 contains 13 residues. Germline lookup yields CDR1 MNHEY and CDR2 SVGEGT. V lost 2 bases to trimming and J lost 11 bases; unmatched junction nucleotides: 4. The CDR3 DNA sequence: TGTGCCAGCAGTTACCCTGGACAGGGGGCGGCTTTCTTT. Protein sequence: CASSYPGQGAAFF.

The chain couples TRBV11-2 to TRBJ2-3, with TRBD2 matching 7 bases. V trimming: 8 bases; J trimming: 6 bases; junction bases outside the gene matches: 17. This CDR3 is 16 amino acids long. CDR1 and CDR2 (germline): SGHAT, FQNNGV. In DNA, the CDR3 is TGTGCCAGCGGGTCCGGGACTACCCTTTGGGGTGATACGCAGTATTTT. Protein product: CASGSGTTLWGDTQYF.

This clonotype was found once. CDR3 sequence: CASSIDPQISGANVLTF. The CDR3 nucleotides read TGTGCCAGTAGTATAGATCCCCAGATCTCTGGGGCCAACGTCCTGACTTTC. The rearrangement links TRBV19 to TRBJ2-6; D uncertain. V shed 0 bases and J shed 0 bases, with 9 bases lying between them. The CDR3 is 17 residues long. The germline gives CDR1 LNHDA, CDR2 SQIVND (reference sequence).

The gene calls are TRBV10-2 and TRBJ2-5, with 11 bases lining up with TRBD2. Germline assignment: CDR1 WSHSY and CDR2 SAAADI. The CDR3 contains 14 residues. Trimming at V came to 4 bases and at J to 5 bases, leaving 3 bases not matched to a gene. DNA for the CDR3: TGCGCCAGCAGTGTAGCGGGAGGGTGGGAGACCCAGTACTTC. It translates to CASSVAGGWETQYF.

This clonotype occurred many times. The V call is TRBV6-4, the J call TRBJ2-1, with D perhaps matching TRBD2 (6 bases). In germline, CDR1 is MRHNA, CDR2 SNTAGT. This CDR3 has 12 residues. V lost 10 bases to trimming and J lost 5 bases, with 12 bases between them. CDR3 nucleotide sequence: TGTGCCACCGCGGGACTCGACAATGAGCAGTTCTTC. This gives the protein CATAGLDNEQFF.

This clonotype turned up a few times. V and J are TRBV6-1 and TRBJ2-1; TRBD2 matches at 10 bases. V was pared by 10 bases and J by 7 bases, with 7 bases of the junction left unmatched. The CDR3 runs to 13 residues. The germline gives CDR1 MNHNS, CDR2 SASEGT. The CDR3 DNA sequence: TGTGCCACCTCGGGACTAGCGAGGAATGAGCAGTTCTTC. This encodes CATSGLARNEQFF.

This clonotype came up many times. DNA for the CDR3: TGCGCCAGCAGCGCCCAGTTTAGTGGCGAGCAGTACTTC. It yields the protein CASSAQFSGEQYF. The chain couples TRBV4-1 to TRBJ2-1; D not certain. The J call is in doubt because the DNA end fits TRBJ2-7 better. In germline, CDR1 is MGHRA, CDR2 YSYEKL. The CDR3 spans 13 residues.

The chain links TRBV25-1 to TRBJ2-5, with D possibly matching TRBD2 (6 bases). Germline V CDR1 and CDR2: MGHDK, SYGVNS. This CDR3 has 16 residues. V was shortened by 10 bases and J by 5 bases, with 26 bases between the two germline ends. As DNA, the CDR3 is TGTGCCACCAGGTCGTCTACTTGGTATGGGGGGGAGACCCAGTACTTC. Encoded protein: CATRSSTWYGGETQYF.

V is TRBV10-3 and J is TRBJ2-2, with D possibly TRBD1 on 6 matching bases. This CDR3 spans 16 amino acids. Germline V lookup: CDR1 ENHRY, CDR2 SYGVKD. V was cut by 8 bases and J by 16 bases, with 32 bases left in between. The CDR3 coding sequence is TGTGCCATCCTGGGCCCCCCTACTGTGAACACAGGGACGCAGTTTTTT. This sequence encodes CAILGPPTVNTGTQFF.

The CDR3 loop is CASREHGRAGGDTQYF. CDR3 DNA sequence: TGCGCCAGCAGGGAGCACGGACGAGCGGGCGGAGATACGCAGTATTTT. The J gene is TRBJ2-3, the V gene TRBV10-2; the D gene is possibly TRBD2 (6 bases). With 6 bases removed from V and 5 bases from J, the gap between germline ends came to 21 bases. The CDR3 sequence is 16 residues long. CDR1 WSHSY and CDR2 SAAADI come from the germline V gene.

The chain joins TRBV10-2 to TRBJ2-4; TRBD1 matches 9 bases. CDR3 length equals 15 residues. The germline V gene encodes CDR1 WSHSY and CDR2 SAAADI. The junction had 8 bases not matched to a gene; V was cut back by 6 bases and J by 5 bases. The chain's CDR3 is CASRQGAGDQNIQYF. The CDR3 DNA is TGCGCCAGCAGACAGGGGGCCGGGGACCAAAACATTCAGTACTTC.

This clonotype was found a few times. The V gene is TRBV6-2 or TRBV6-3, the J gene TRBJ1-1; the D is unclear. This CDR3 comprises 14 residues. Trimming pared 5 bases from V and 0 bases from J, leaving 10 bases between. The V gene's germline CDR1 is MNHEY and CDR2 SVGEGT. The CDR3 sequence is CASSRPDLNTEAFF. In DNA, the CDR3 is TGTGCCAGCAGTCGGCCAGACTTGAACACTGAAGCTTTCTTT.

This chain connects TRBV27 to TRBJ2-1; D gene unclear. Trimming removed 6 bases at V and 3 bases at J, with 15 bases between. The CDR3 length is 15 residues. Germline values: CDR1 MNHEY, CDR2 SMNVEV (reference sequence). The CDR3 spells CASRPDPYLYNEQFF. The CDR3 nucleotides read TGTGCCAGCAGACCCGACCCCTATCTCTACAATGAGCAGTTCTTC.

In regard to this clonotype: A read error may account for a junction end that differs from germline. CDR3 nucleotides: TGTGCCAGCAGTGGGGCCCCGGATACGCAGTACTTT. Its translation: CASSGAPDTQYF. The rearrangement links TRBV6-1 to TRBJ2-3; D is uncertain. This CDR3 has 12 amino acids. From germline, CDR1 is MNHNS and CDR2 SASEGT.

Written as DNA, the CDR3 is TGTGCCAGCGGGTATATCAGGGAGCTGTTTTTT. It encodes CASGYIRELFF. This rearrangement joins TRBV6-1 to TRBJ2-2; no firm D call. V lost 8 bases and J 9 bases, leaving 10 bases between the germline ends. Germline CDR1 MNHNS, CDR2 SASEGT. There are 11 residues in the CDR3.

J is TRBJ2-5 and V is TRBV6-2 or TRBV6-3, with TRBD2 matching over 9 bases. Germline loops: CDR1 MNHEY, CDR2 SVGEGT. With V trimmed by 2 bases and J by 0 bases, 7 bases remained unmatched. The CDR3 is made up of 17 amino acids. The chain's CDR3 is CASSYVSGGPDQETQYF. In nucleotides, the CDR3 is TGTGCCAGCAGTTACGTTAGCGGGGGCCCGGACCAAGAGACCCAGTACTTC.